A single sample is the source of the 20 T cell receptor beta chains below, sequenced in a study of cytomegalovirus exposure and HLA in healthy donors. A multiplex PCR was run with 60 Vbeta primers and 13 Jbeta primers. Clones were read by immunoSEQ multiplex PCR, and TCRdb kept only the in-frame ones, dropping some. This repertoire shows 110,000 to 150,000 clones, approximately 82% found once; its top ten account for more than 2.5%. The sequenced sample was PBMCs. Receptors originate from a middle-aged man in good health and CMV-seronegative.

The rearrangement links TRBV5-1 to TRBJ1-4; maybe TRBD1 (6 bases). The V gene's germline CDR1 is SGHRS and CDR2 YFSETQ. Trimming cost V 4 bases and J 8 bases, with 18 bases left between them. The CDR3 is 15 residues long. The CDR3 DNA reads TGCGCCAGCAGCCGGGACATGTCGACGAGCGAAAAACTGTTTTTT. Translated: CASSRDMSTSEKLFF.

The chain uses TRBV7-2 and TRBJ1-4, with D uncertain. Germline V gene sequence: CDR1 SGHTA, CDR2 FQGNSA. V shed 1 base and J shed 1 base, with 10 bases lying between them. The CDR3 extends over 16 amino acids. The CDR3 region has the DNA TGTGCCAGCAGCTTAGGGCGGGCGGGAACTAATGAAAAACTGTTTTTT. It encodes CASSLGRAGTNEKLFF.

This chain links TRBV6-4 with TRBJ2-1, with a weak D call TRBD1 (6 bases). The CDR3 has 15 residues. Germline assignment: CDR1 MRHNA and CDR2 SNTAGT. With 6 bases removed from V and 1 base from J, the gap between germline ends came to 13 bases. CDR3 sequence reads: CASRKETGSYNEQFF. Here the CDR3 DNA reads TGTGCCAGCAGGAAGGAGACAGGTTCCTACAATGAGCAGTTCTTC.

The gene calls are TRBV7-2 and TRBJ2-5; 11 bases agree with TRBD1. V shed 0 bases, J shed 1 base, and the junction held 1 base outside the gene matches. The CDR3 is 16 amino acids. Germline CDR1 SGHTA, CDR2 FQGNSA. This CDR3 reads CASSLAGTGGQETQYF. In DNA, the CDR3 is TGTGCCAGCAGCTTAGCCGGGACAGGGGGCCAAGAGACCCAGTACTTC.

This clone was seen a handful of times. This chain links TRBV6-1 with TRBJ2-2; tentative D call: TRBD1 (5 bases). Germline loops: CDR1 MNHNS, CDR2 SASEGT. V lost 7 bases and J lost 7, with 16 bases in between. The CDR3 length is 14 residues. In nucleotides, the CDR3 is TGTGCCAGCAATGAGCAGTTTCAGGGCGGGGAGCTGTTTTTT. Protein product: CASNEQFQGGELFF.

This rearrangement joins TRBV5-1 to TRBJ1-2, with a tentative D call TRBD1 (6 bases). Deletions cut 1 base from V and 4 bases from J, with 8 bases between. CDR1 SGHRS and CDR2 YFSETQ come from the germline V gene. The CDR3 covers 13 residues. This CDR3 is CASSLQGGYGYTF. The CDR3 nucleotides read TGCGCCAGCAGCTTGCAAGGGGGCTATGGCTACACCTTC. The variable domain in full, completed from reference TRBV5-1 and TRBJ1-2, reads KAGVTQTPRYLIKTRGQQVTLSCSPISGHRSVSWYQQTPGQGLQFLFEYFSETQRNKGNFPGRFSGRQFSNSRSEMNVSTLELGDSALYLCASSLQGGYGYTFGSGTRLTVV.

The chain links TRBV2 to TRBJ2-1; 7 nucleotides match TRBD2. Per germline, CDR1 SNHLY and CDR2 FYNNEI. The CDR3 sequence is 13 residues long. V dropped 8 bases and J dropped 5; count of bases not matched to a gene: 6. CDR3 amino acids: CASQESGDNEQFF. The CDR3 coding sequence is TGTGCCAGCCAAGAAAGCGGGGACAATGAGCAGTTCTTC. Full variable domain (rest looked up from reference TRBV2 and TRBJ2-1): EPEVTQTPSHQVTQMGQEVILRCVPISNHLYFYWYRQILGQKVEFLVSFYNNEISEKSEIFDDQFSVERPDGSNFTLKIRSTKLEDSAMYFCASQESGDNEQFFGPGTRLTVL.

The chain combines TRBV5-4 with TRBJ1-3; D call uncertain. V lost 1 base, J lost 1 base, and 6 bases lay in between. This CDR3 comprises 14 residues. CDR1 is SGHNT and CDR2 is YYREEE in the germline V gene (reference sequence). The CDR3 DNA reads TGTGCCAGCAGCTTGAGTAGTTCTGGAAACACCATATATTTT. This translates into CASSLSSSGNTIYF.

The rearrangement uses TRBV2 and TRBJ1-1, with TRBD1 matching 9 bases. The J segment lost 11 bases and the V segment lost 5 bases, leaving 6 bases of the junction unmatched. Germline lookup yields CDR1 SNHLY and CDR2 FYNNEI. This CDR3 is built from 12 residues. CDR3 region: CASSTWDREAFF. As DNA, the CDR3 is TGTGCCAGCAGTACCTGGGACAGGGAGGCTTTCTTT. Combining the CDR3 with reference TRBV2 and TRBJ1-1 gives the whole variable domain EPEVTQTPSHQVTQMGQEVILRCVPISNHLYFYWYRQILGQKVEFLVSFYNNEISEKSEIFDDQFSVERPDGSNFTLKIRSTKLEDSAMYFCASSTWDREAFFGQGTRLTVV.

This chain connects TRBV7-2 to TRBJ1-4, with 8 bases matching TRBD1. Germline V gene sequence: CDR1 SGHTA, CDR2 FQGNSA. The CDR3 is 14 residues long. V was pared by 4 bases and J by 7 bases, with 5 bases of the junction left unmatched. DNA for the CDR3: TGTGCCAGCAGCTCCCAGGGGGCGAGTGAAAAACTGTTTTTT. Encoded protein: CASSSQGASEKLFF.

This chain uses TRBV7-9 with TRBJ2-3; 7 bases align to TRBD1. The germline V gene has CDR1 SEHNR and CDR2 FQNEAQ (reference sequence). V lost 5 bases, J lost 10 bases, and 6 bases stayed unmatched. The CDR3 covers 12 residues. CDR3 loop: CASSQGVNSQYF. The CDR3 DNA follows: TGTGCCAGCAGCCAGGGGGTAAATTCGCAGTATTTT.

The chain joins TRBV2 to TRBJ2-7, with D perhaps matching TRBD2 (5 bases). V lost 2 bases to trimming and J lost 2 bases, with 16 bases between them. The CDR3 length is 16 residues. CDR1 and CDR2 (germline): SNHLY, FYNNEI. The CDR3 reads CASSETPGAGAYEQYF. DNA for the CDR3: TGTGCCAGCAGTGAAACCCCAGGCGCCGGGGCCTACGAGCAGTACTTC.

The gene calls are TRBV5-4 and TRBJ1-2; 8 nucleotides line up with TRBD1. The CDR3 totals 15 residues. V lost 3 bases, J lost 6 bases, and 10 bases stayed unmatched. Germline V gives CDR1 SGHNT, CDR2 YYREEE (reference sequence). The DNA for the CDR3 is TGTGCCAGCAGCTACCGACAGGGGCTATTCAATGGCTACACCTTC. This sequence encodes CASSYRQGLFNGYTF.

V gene TRBV7-2 combines with J gene TRBJ1-3; 12 bases match TRBD1. The CDR3 has 15 residues. From germline, CDR1 is SGHTA and CDR2 FQGNSA. V shed 5 bases and J 3 bases; nucleotides not matched to a gene: 2. The CDR3 loop is CASSRDRGLGNTIYF. The CDR3 region has the DNA TGTGCCAGCAGCCGGGACAGGGGGCTTGGAAACACCATATATTTT.

The chain carries TRBV7-8 and TRBJ1-4, with a possible D match to TRBD1 (6 bases). V was clipped by 2 bases and J by 6 bases, with 13 bases between them. The germline V gene has CDR1 SGHVS and CDR2 FQNEAQ. The CDR3 has 15 residues. CDR3 nucleotides: TGTGCCAGCAGCTTAAGGGGGAAGGGTGATGAAAAACTGTTTTTT. Its protein product is CASSLRGKGDEKLFF.

The chain carries TRBV20-1 and TRBJ1-5, with D possibly matching TRBD1 (6 bases). This CDR3 is built from 11 residues. Germline V gives CDR1 DFQATT, CDR2 SNEGSKA (reference sequence). Deletions cut 0 bases from V and 12 bases from J, with 9 bases between. Here the CDR3 DNA reads TGCAGTGCTAGAGACAGGGGCTTCCAGCATTTT. Translating gives CSARDRGFQHF.

The chain links TRBV9 to TRBJ2-7; 7 nucleotides line up with TRBD1. Germline V gives CDR1 SGDLS, CDR2 YYNGEE. The CDR3 runs 16 residues. J gave up 3 bases and V 3 bases, and 12 bases lay outside the gene matches. The CDR3: CASSARSGGPRYEQYF. CDR3 coding DNA: TGTGCCAGCAGCGCCCGGTCAGGGGGACCGCGCTACGAGCAGTACTTC.

This clone showed up just a few times. The genes are TRBV7-9 and TRBJ2-7, with TRBD2 matching over 9 bases. The CDR3 spans 18 residues. Germline CDR1 is SEHNR and CDR2 is FQNEAQ (reference sequence). The J segment lost 3 bases and the V segment lost 2 bases, leaving 14 bases of the junction unmatched. The CDR3 coding sequence is TGTGCCAGCAGCTTACTTAGGTCCGGGACTAGCCGATTCTACGAGCAGTACTTC. Translated: CASSLLRSGTSRFYEQYF. The entire variable domain, with the rest obtained from reference TRBV7-9 and TRBJ2-7, is as follows: DTGVSQNPRHKITKRGQNVTFRCDPISEHNRLYWYRQTLGQGPEFLTYFQNEAQLEKSRLLSDRFSAERPKGSFSTLEIQRTEQGDSAMYLCASSLLRSGTSRFYEQYFGPGTRLTVT.

This chain links TRBV5-6 with TRBJ2-7; 8 positions match TRBD2. Germline lookup yields CDR1 SGHDT and CDR2 YYEEEE. This CDR3 has 14 amino acids. Losses at the gene ends were 3 bases for V and 6 bases for J; bases not matched to a gene: 8. CDR3 DNA: TGTGCCAGCAGCTCCCTCGACCGGGAGGGCGAGCAGTACTTC. It codes for CASSSLDREGEQYF. The full variable domain, its missing parts supplied by reference TRBV5-6 and TRBJ2-7, is DAGVTQSPTHLIKTRGQQVTLRCSPKSGHDTVSWYQQALGQGPQFIFQYYEEEERQRGNFPDRFSGHQFPNYSSELNVNALLLGDSALYLCASSSLDREGEQYFGPGTRLTVT.

This clone has ten or more counts. The chain employs TRBV5-5 and TRBJ2-1, with D perhaps matching TRBD1 (5 bases). Germline V lookup: CDR1 SGHKS, CDR2 YYEKEE (reference sequence). The CDR3 contains 14 residues. Trimming pared 2 bases from V and 10 bases from J, leaving 16 bases between. The CDR3 coding sequence is TGTGCCAGCAGCTTCTGGCAGGGTGGTTGGGAGCAGTTCTTC. Encoded protein: CASSFWQGGWEQFF.